This entry lists 7 T cell receptor beta chains sequenced from one sample in a study of blood T cell repertoires in COVID-19. Assay: immunoSEQ multiplex PCR; the TCRdb copy retains only in-frame clones and omits some. Of 250,000 or so clones detected, 86% appear once; the ten largest clones hold about 3%. Sequences were obtained from peripheral blood. The receptor source for this set is a woman in her twenties or thirties with active or convalescent COVID-19.

V gene TRBV5-4 combines with J gene TRBJ2-1, with D tentatively TRBD1 (6 bases). Germline V gene data show CDR1 as SGHNT and CDR2 as YYREEE (reference sequence). CDR3 length: 14 amino acids. V lost 4 bases and J 8 bases, leaving 16 bases between the germline ends. In nucleotides, the CDR3 is TGTGCCAGCAGCCTGGGGGCGACCGAGCATGAGCAGTTCTTC. Amino acids: CASSLGATEHEQFF. Variable domain in full (rest from reference TRBV5-4 and TRBJ2-1): ETGVTQSPTHLIKTRGQQVTLRCSSQSGHNTVSWYQQALGQGPQFIFQYYREEENGRGNFPPRFSGLQFPNYSSELNVNALELDDSALYLCASSLGATEHEQFFGPGTRLTVL.

The V and J genes are TRBV6-2 or TRBV6-3 and TRBJ1-2; D is unclear. With 3 bases removed from V and 2 bases from J, the gap between germline ends came to 13 bases. The CDR3 is 15 amino acids. Germline CDR1 and CDR2: MNHEY and SVGEGT. The CDR3 nucleotides are TGTGCCAGCAGTTATAGAGGGTCACAGAACTATGGCTACACCTTC. The encoded protein is CASSYRGSQNYGYTF.

CDR3 region: CASRAGGRPDTQYF. CDR3 bases: TGTGCCAGCAGGGCGGGGGGACGGCCAGATACGCAGTATTTT. This chain connects TRBV7-2 to TRBJ2-3; TRBD2 matches 8 bases. V was pared by 6 bases and J by 4 bases, with 6 bases of the junction left unmatched. CDR3 length equals 14 residues. In germline, CDR1 is SGHTA, CDR2 FQGNSA.

This clone has just one count. The rearrangement joins TRBV9 to TRBJ1-2; D not certain. CDR1 and CDR2 from the germline V gene are SGDLS and YYNGEE. Trimming cost V 3 bases and J 1 base, with 16 bases left between them. This CDR3 has 16 residues. This chain's CDR3 is CASSASTGVVNYGYTF. In DNA, the CDR3 is TGTGCCAGCAGCGCTTCGACGGGTGTAGTTAACTATGGCTACACCTTC.

The J gene is TRBJ2-1, the V gene TRBV5-6; TRBD2 might be the D (5 bases). V gave up 0 bases and J gave up 7 bases, with 14 bases separating them. This CDR3 spans 15 amino acids. In germline, CDR1 is SGHDT, CDR2 YYEEEE. Here the CDR3 reads CASSLAILVWNEQFF. The CDR3 DNA reads as TGTGCCAGCAGCTTGGCCATACTAGTCTGGAATGAGCAGTTCTTC.

V and J are TRBV6-5 and TRBJ2-5; D perhaps matches TRBD1 (7 bases). V lost 6 bases to trimming and J lost 4 bases, with 18 bases between them. CDR1 and CDR2 (germline): MNHEY, SVGAGI. The CDR3 runs to 15 residues. This CDR3 is CASRTDRAGSETQYF. The CDR3 region has the DNA TGTGCCAGCAGGACCGACAGGGCGGGATCAGAGACCCAGTACTTC.

J is TRBJ1-1 and V is TRBV7-6; maybe TRBD1 (5 bases). The CDR3 consists of 13 residues. Germline-derived CDR1 and CDR2 are SGHVS and FNYEAQ. V was cut by 5 bases and J by 1 base, with 8 bases left in between. The CDR3 reads CASSPRGNTEAFF. DNA of the CDR3: TGTGCCAGCAGCCCTAGGGGGAACACTGAAGCTTTCTTT.